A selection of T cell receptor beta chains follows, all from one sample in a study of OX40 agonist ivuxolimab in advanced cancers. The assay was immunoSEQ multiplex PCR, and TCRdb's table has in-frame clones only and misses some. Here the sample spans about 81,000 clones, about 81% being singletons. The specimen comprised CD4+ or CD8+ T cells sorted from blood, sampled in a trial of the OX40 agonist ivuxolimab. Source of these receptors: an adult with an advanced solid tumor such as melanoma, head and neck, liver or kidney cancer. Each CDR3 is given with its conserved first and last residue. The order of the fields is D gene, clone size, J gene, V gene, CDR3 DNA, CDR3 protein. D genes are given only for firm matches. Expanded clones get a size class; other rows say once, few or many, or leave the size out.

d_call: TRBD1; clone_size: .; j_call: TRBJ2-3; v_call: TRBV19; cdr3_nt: TGTGCCAGTAGTCTACCCGGGACAGTATCGGTGGCCTTCAGCACAGATACGCAGTATTTT; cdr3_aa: CASSLPGTVSVAFSTDTQYF
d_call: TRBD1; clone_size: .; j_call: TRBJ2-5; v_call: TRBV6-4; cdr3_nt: TGTGCCAGCAGGAAAAGACAGGGGGAGACCCAGTACTTC; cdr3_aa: CASRKRQGETQYF
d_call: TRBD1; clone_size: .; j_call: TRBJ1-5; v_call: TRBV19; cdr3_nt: TGTGCCAGTAGTATTAGGGACAGTGAAGGGCAGCCCCAGCATTTT; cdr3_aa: CASSIRDSEGQPQHF
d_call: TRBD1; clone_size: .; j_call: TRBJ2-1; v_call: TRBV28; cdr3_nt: TGTGCCAGCAGTACGCAGGGGGAACTTTACAATGAGCAGTTCTTC; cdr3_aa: CASSTQGELYNEQFF
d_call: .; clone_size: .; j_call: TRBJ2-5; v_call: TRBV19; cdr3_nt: TGTGCCAGTAGTATCAACCAGGGACAAGAGACCCAGTACTTC; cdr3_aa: CASSINQGQETQYF
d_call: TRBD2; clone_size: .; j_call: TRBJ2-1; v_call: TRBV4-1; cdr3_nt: TGCGCCAGCAGCCAACGACTAGCAGAGAGCTCCTACAATGAGCAGTTCTTC; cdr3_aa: CASSQRLAESSYNEQFF
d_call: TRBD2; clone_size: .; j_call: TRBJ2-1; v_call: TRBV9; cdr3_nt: TGTGCCAGCAGCGTCGGGCTAGCGGGAGGGGTCAATGAGCAGTTCTTC; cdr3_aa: CASSVGLAGGVNEQFF
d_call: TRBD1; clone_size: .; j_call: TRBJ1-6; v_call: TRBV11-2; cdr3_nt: TGTGCCAGCAGCCCCAGGGGGGGTACTGGGTCACCCCTCCACTTT; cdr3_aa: CASSPRGGTGSPLHF
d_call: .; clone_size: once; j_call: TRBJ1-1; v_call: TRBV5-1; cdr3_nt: TGCGCCAGCAGCTTGGCTACCCTGACGAACACTGAAGCTTTCTTT; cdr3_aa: CASSLATLTNTEAFF
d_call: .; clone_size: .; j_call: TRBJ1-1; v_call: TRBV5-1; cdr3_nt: TGCGCCAGCAGCGTGCAGAGAAACACTGAAGCTTTCTTT; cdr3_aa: CASSVQRNTEAFF
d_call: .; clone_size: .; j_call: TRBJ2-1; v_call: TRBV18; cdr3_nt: TGTGCCAGCTCACCCGGGCCCTACAATGAGCAGTTCTTC; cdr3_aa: CASSPGPYNEQFF
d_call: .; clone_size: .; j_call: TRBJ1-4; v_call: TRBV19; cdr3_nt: TGTGCCAGTAGCATACGGACAGACCCTAATGAAAAACTGTTTTTT; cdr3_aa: CASSIRTDPNEKLFF
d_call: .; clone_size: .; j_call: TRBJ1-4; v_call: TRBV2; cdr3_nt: TGTGCCAGCAGTGGTCAGGGGCGAATGTCTAATGAAAAACTGTTTTTT; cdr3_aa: CASSGQGRMSNEKLFF
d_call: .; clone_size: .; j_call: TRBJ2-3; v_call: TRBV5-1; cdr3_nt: TGCGCCAGCATTAAAGGGGCTAGCACAGATACGCAGTATTTT; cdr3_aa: CASIKGASTDTQYF
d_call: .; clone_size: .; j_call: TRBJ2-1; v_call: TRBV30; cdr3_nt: TGTGCCTGGAGTGTGGGCAGGGGCGGGAATGAGCAGTTCTTC; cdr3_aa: CAWSVGRGGNEQFF
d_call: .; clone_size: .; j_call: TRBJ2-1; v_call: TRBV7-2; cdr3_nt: TGTGCCAGCAGACCTAGCCAGGGGCTGGTTTTTGAGCAGTTCTTC; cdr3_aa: CASRPSQGLVFEQFF
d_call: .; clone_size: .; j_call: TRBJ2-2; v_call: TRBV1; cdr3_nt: TGCACCAGCAGCCAAGATCGTAGCGGGGGGGAGAACACCGGGGAGCTGTTTTTT; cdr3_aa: CTSSQDRSGGENTGELFF
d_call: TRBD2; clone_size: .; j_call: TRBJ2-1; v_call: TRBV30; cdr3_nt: TGTGCCTGGAGTGCGGGACTAGGCGACAATGAGCAGTTCTTC; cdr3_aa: CAWSAGLGDNEQFF
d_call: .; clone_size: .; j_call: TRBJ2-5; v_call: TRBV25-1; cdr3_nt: TGTGCCAGCAGTGAATCCCCAAGAGAGACCCAGTACTTC; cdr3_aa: CASSESPRETQYF
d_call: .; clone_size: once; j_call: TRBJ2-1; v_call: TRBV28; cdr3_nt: TGTGCCAGCAGCTTAGCACCCTCCTCCTACAATGAGCAGTTCTTC; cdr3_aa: CASSLAPSSYNEQFF
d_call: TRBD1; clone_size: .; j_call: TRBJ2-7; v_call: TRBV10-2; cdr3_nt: TGCGCCAGCTCAGACAGGGTGTCCTACGAGCAGTACTTC; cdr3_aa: CASSDRVSYEQYF
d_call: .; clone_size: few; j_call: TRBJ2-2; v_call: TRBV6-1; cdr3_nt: TGTGCCAGCAGTGATTTTGGTACGAGGAACACCGGGGAGCTGTTTTTT; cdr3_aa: CASSDFGTRNTGELFF
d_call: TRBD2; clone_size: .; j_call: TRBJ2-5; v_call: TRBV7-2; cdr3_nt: TGTGCCAGCAGCTTAGCGGGGGGGCAAGAGACCCAGTACTTC; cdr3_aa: CASSLAGGQETQYF
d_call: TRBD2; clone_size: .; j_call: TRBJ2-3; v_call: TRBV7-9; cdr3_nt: TGTGCCAGCAGCTTCCCCCCGACTAGCGGGCCTAGCACAGATACGCAGTATTTT; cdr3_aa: CASSFPPTSGPSTDTQYF
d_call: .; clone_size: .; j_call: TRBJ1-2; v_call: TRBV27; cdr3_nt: TGTGCCAGCGCAACCCCGGGGCGATCTTTTTCTGGCTACACCTTC; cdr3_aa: CASATPGRSFSGYTF
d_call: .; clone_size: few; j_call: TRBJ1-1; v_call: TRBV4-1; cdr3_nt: TGCGCCAGCAGGGGGGCCGGGTACACTGAAGCTTTCTTT; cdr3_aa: CASRGAGYTEAFF
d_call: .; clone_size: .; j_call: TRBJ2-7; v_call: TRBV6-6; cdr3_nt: TGTGCCAGCAGGAAGACAGATACCTACGAGCAGTACTTC; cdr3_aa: CASRKTDTYEQYF
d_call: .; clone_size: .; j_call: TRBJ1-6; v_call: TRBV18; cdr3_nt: TGTGCCAGCTCCCGAGGGGGGGCCGGTAGTTCACCCCTCCACTTT; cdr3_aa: CASSRGGAGSSPLHF
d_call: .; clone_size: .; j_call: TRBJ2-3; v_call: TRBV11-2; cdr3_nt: TGTGCCAGCAGCTTAGTAAGGAGGCCAGATACGCAGTATTTT; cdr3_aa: CASSLVRRPDTQYF
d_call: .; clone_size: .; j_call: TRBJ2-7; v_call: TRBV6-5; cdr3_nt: TGTGCCAGCAGTTACTCTTCGGGGGTGCAGTACTTC; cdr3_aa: CASSYSSGVQYF
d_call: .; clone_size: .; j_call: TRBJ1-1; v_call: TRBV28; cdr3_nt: TGTGCCAGCAGTTCCCGCGAAGCTTTCTTT; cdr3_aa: CASSSREAFF
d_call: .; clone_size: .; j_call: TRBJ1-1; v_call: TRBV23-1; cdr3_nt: TGCGCCAGCAGTCATGAAGGACCAGGGCTAACTGAAGCTTTCTTT; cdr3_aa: CASSHEGPGLTEAFF
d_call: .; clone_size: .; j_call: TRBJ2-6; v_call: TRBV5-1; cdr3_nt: TGCGCCAGCAGCAGAACTCTCTCGTCTGGGGCCAACGTCCTGACTTTC; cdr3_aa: CASSRTLSSGANVLTF
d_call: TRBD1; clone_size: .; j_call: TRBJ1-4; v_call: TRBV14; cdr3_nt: TGTGCCAGCAGCCGACAGGGTTTTGGTAATGAAAAACTGTTTTTT; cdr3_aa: CASSRQGFGNEKLFF
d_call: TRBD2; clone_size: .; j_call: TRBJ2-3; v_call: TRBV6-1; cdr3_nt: TGTGCCAGCAGTGGGGCTAGCGGGAGGGATACGCAGTATTTT; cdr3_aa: CASSGASGRDTQYF
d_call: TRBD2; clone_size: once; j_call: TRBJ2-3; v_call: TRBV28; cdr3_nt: TGTGCCAGCAAGGTAGCGGGGGGGTCAGATACGCAGTATTTT; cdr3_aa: CASKVAGGSDTQYF
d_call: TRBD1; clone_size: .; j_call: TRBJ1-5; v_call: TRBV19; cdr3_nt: TGTGCCAGTAGTACGTTACCGGGACAGGGAGGTCAGCCCCAGCATTTT; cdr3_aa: CASSTLPGQGGQPQHF
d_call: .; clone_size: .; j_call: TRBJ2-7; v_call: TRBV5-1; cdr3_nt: TGCGCCAGCAGCTTGGGGCAGGGGATCTACGAGCAGTACTTC; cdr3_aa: CASSLGQGIYEQYF
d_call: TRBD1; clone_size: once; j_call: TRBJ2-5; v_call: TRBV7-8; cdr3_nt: TGTGCCAGCAGCTTATCCGGACAGGGTTTAGAAGAGACCCAGTACTTC; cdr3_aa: CASSLSGQGLEETQYF
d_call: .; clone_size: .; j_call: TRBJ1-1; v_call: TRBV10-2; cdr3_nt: TGCGCCAGCAGTGGACCGACGGAACGGGGCACTGAAGCTTTCTTT; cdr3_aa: CASSGPTERGTEAFF
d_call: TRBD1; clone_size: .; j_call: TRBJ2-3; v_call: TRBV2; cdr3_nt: TGTGCCAGGGGGATACAGGGGTCCGGAGATACGCAGTATTTT; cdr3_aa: CARGIQGSGDTQYF
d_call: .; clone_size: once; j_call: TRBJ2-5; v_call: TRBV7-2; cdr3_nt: TGTGCCAGCAGCTTAGAAACAGGAGGCAAACAAGAGACCCAGTACTTC; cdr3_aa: CASSLETGGKQETQYF